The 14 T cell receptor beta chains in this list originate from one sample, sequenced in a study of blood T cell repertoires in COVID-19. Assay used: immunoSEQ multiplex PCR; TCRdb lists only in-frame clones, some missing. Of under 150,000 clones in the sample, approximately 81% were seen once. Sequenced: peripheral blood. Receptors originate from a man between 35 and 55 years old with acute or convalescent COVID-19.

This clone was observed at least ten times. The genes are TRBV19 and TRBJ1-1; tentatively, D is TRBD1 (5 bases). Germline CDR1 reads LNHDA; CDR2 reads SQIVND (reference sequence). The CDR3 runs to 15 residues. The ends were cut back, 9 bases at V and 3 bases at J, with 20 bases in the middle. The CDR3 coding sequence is TGTGCCAGCCGATTCTTTGGCAGGGCGGACACTGAAGCTTTCTTT. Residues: CASRFFGRADTEAFF.

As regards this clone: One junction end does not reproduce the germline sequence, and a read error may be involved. The CDR3 loop reads CASSLALSSYNEQFF. CDR3 coding DNA: TGTGCCAGCAGCCTAGCGTTGAGCTCCTACAATGAGCAGTTCTTC. The V call is TRBV7-6, the J call TRBJ2-1, with D possibly matching TRBD2 (6 bases). The CDR3 is 15 residues long. Germline V gene data show CDR1 as SGHVS and CDR2 as FNYEAQ.

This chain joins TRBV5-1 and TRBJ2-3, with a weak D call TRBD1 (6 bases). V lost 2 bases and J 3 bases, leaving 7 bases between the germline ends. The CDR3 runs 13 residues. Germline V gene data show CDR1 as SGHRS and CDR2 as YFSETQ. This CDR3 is CASSFRGTDTQYF. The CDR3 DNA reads TGCGCCAGCAGCTTTAGGGGGACAGATACGCAGTATTTT.

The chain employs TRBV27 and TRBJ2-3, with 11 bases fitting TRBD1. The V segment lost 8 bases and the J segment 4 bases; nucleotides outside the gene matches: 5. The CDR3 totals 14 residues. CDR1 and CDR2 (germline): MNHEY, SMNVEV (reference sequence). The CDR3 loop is CASGAGQGADTQYF. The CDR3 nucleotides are TGTGCCAGCGGAGCGGGACAGGGGGCAGATACGCAGTATTTT.

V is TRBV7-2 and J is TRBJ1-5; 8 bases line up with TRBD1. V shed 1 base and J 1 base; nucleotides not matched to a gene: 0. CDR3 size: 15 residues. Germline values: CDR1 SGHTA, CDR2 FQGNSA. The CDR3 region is CASSLDRGSNQPQHF. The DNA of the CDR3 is TGTGCCAGCAGCTTAGACAGGGGGAGCAATCAGCCCCAGCATTTT.

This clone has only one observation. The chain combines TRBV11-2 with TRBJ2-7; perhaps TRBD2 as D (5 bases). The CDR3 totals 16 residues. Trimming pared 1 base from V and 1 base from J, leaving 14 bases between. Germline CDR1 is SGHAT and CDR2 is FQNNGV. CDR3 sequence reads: CASSLVSDWGSYEQYF. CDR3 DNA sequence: TGTGCCAGCAGCTTAGTATCGGACTGGGGATCCTACGAGCAGTACTTC.

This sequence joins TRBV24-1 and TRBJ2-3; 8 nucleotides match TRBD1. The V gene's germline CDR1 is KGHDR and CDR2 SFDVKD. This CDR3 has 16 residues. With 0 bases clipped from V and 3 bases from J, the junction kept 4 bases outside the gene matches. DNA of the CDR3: TGTGCCACCAGTGATTTGTACAGGGGGAGGACAGATACGCAGTATTTT. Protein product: CATSDLYRGRTDTQYF.

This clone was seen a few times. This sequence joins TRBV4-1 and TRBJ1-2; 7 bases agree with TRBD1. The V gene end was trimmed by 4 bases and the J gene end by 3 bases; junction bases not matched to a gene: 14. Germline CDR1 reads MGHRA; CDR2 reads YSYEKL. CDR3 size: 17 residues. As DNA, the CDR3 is TGCGCCAGCAGCCCCATCCCGCCCCCTGGACAGGACTATGGCTACACCTTC. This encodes CASSPIPPPGQDYGYTF.

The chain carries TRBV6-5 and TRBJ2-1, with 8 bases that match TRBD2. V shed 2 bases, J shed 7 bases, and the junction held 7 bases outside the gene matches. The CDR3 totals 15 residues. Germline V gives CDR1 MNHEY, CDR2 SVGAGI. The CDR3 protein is CASSYGGLAGNEQFF. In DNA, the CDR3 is TGTGCCAGCAGTTACGGGGGCCTAGCGGGTAATGAGCAGTTCTTC.

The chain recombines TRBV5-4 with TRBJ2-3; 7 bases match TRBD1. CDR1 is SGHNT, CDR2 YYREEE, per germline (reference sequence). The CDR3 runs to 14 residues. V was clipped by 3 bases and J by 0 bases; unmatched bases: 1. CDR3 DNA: TGTGCCAGCAGCTGGGACAGAAGCACAGATACGCAGTATTTT. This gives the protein CASSWDRSTDTQYF.

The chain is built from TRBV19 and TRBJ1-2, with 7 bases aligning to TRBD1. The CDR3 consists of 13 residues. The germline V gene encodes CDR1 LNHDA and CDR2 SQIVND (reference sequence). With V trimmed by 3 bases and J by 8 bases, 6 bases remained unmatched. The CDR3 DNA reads TGTGCCAGTAGTATCATAACAGGGGAAGGCTACACCTTC. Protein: CASSIITGEGYTF.

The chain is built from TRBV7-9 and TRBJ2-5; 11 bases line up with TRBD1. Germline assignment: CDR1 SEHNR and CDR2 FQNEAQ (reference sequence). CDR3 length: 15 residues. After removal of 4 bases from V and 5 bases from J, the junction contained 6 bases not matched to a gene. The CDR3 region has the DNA TGTGCCAGCAGCTCGTGGACAGGGGGCGCTGAGACCCAGTACTTC. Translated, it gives CASSSWTGGAETQYF.

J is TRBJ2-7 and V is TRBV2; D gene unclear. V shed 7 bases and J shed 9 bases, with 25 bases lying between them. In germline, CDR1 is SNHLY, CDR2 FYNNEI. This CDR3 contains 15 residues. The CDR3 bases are TGTGCCAGCACCGCGCCCGGTACTACGAAAACGGGGCAGTACTTC. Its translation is CASTAPGTTKTGQYF.

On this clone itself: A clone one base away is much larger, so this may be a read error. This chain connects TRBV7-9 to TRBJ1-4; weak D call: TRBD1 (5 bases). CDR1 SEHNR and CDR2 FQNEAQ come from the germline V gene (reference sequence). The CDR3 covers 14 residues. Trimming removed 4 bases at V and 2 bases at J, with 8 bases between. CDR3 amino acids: CASSSRQTNEKLFF. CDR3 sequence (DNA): TGTGCCAGCAGCTCCCGACAGACTAATGAAAAACTGTTTTTT.